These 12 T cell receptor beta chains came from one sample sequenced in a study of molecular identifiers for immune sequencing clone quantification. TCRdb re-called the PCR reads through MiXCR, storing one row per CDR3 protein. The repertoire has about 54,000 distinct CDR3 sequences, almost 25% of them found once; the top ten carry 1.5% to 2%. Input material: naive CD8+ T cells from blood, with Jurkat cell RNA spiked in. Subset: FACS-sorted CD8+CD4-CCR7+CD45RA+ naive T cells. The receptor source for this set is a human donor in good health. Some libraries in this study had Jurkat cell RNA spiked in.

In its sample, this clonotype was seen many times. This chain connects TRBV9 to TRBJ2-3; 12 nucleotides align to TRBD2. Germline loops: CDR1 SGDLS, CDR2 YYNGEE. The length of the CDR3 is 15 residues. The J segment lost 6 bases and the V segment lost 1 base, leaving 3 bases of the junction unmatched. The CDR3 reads CASSVLAGGPDTQYF. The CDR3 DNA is TGTGCCAGCAGCGTACTAGCGGGAGGGCCGGATACGCAGTATTTT.

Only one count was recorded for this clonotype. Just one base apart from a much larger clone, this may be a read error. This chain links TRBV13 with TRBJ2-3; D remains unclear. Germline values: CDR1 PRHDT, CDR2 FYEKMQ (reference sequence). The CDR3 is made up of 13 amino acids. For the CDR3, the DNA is TGTGCCGGCAGCTTAGCAGGCACAGATACGCAGTATTTT. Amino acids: CAGSLAGTDTQYF.

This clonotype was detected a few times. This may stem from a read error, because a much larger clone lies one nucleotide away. The CDR3 coding sequence is TGTGTCAGCAGCTTAGTGACGGGGGTCCTGAACACCGGGGAGCTGTTTTTT. This encodes CVSSLVTGVLNTGELFF. The chain uses TRBV13 and TRBJ2-2; a weak D match, TRBD2 (6 bases). Per the germline V gene, CDR1 is PRHDT and CDR2 is FYEKMQ (reference sequence). The CDR3 is 17 amino acids.

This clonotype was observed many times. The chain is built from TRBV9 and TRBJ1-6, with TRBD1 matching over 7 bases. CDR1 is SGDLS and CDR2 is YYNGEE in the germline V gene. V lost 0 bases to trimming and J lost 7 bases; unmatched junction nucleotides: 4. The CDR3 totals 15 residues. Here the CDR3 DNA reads TGTGCCAGCAGCGTAGGGGACAGCCCGAATTCACCCCTCCACTTT. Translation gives CASSVGDSPNSPLHF.

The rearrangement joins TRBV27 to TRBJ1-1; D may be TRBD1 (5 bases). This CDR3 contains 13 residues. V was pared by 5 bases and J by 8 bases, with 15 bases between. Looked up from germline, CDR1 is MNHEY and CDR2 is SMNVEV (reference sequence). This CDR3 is CASSPSGGREAFF. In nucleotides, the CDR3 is TGTGCCAGCAGTCCATCGGGGGGGAGAGAAGCTTTCTTT.

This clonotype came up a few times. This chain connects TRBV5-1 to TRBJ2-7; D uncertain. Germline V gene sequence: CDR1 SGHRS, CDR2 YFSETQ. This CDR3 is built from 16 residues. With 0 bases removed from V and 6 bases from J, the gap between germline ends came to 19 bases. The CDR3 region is CASSLALGSPFFEQYF. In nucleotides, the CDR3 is TGCGCCAGCAGCTTGGCCCTGGGGTCGCCTTTTTTCGAGCAGTACTTC.

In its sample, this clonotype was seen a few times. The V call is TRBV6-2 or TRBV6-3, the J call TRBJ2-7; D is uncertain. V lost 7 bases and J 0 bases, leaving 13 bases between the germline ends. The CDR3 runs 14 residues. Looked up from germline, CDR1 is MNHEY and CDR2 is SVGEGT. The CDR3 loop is CASNWGASSYEQYF. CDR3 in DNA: TGTGCCAGCAATTGGGGTGCAAGCTCCTACGAGCAGTACTTC.

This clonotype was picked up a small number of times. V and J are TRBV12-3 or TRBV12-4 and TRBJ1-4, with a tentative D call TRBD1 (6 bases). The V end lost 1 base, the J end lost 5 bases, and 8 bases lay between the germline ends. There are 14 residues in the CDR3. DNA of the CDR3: TGTGCCAGCAGTTTAGGGGGGACAAATGAAAAACTGTTTTTT. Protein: CASSLGGTNEKLFF.

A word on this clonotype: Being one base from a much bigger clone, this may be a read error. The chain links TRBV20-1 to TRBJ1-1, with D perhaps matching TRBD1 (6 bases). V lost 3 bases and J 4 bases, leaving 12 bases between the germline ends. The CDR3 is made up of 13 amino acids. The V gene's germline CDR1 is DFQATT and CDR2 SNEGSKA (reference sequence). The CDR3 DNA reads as TGCAGTGCTAGGGGGGCCGGGAGCACTGAAGCTTTCTTT. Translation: CSARGAGSTEAFF.

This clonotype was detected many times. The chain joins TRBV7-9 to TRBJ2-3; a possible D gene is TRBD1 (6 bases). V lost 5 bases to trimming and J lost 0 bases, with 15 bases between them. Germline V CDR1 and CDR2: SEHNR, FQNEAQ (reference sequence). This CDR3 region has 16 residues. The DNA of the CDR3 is TGTGCCAGCAGCGGCGCGGTGGGGGCTAGCACAGATACGCAGTATTTT. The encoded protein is CASSGAVGASTDTQYF. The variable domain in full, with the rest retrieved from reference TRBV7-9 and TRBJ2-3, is DTGVSQNPRHKITKRGQNVTFRCDPISEHNRLYWYRQTLGQGPEFLTYFQNEAQLEKSRLLSDRFSAERPKGSFSTLEIQRTEQGDSAMYLCASSGAVGASTDTQYFGPGTRLTVL.

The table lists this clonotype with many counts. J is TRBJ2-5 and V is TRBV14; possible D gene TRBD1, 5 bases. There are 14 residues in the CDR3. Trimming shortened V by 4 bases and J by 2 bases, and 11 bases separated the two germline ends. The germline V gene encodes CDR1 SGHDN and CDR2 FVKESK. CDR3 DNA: TGTGCCAGCAGCCTGAGACAGACACAAGAGACCCAGTACTTC. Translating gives CASSLRQTQETQYF.

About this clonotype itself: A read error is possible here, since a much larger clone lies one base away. The CDR3 DNA sequence: TGTGCCATCAGTGCCGCGGGGGTACTCGAGCAGTACTTC. Its protein is CAISAAGVLEQYF. The J gene is TRBJ2-7, the V gene TRBV10-3; 7 nucleotides line up with TRBD2. The V and J ends lost 4 bases and 6 bases, in that order; junction bases with no gene match: 6. Germline loops: CDR1 ENHRY, CDR2 SYGVKD. The CDR3 sequence is 13 residues long.